A selection of T cell receptor beta chains follows, all from one sample in a study of T cell changes during pregnancy in multiple sclerosis. Repertoires were generated with immunoSEQ multiplex PCR, while TCRdb's copy carries only in-frame clones and drops some. Of about 45,000 clones in the sample, about 88% were seen once. The sample was CD4+ T cells from peripheral blood mononuclear cells, taken in the first trimester of pregnancy. Receptors were obtained from a female donor with multiple sclerosis, enrolled in a pregnancy study. Both conserved end residues are part of each CDR3.

V gene: TRBV7-2; J gene: TRBJ2-2; CDR3 protein: CASSSRGTSGNTGELFF
V gene: TRBV6-1; J gene: TRBJ1-2; CDR3 protein: CASRGAGSNYGYTF
V gene: TRBV30; J gene: TRBJ2-7; CDR3 protein: CAWTRGTYEQYF
V gene: TRBV7-2; J gene: TRBJ1-1; CDR3 protein: CASSLVRGAEAFF
V gene: TRBV27; J gene: TRBJ1-1; CDR3 protein: CASRTGAGRAFF
V gene: TRBV7-3; J gene: TRBJ2-2; CDR3 protein: CASSLTPGSPTGELFF
V gene: TRBV5-6; J gene: TRBJ2-1; CDR3 protein: CASKRKAVPPGEQFF
V gene: TRBV7-6; J gene: TRBJ1-4; CDR3 protein: CASSGGTGDEKLFF
V gene: TRBV5-4; J gene: TRBJ2-1; CDR3 protein: CASSPPGQGKNEQFF
V gene: TRBV28; J gene: TRBJ2-7; CDR3 protein: CASRGEGRYEQYF
V gene: TRBV7-2; J gene: TRBJ1-2; CDR3 protein: CASSSGTGRSGYTF
V gene: TRBV7-9; J gene: TRBJ2-7; CDR3 protein: CASSSPGFEQYF
V gene: TRBV30; J gene: TRBJ1-2; CDR3 protein: CAWRGQGVGGYTF
V gene: TRBV21-1; J gene: TRBJ2-7; CDR3 protein: CASSRGCRERGEQYF
V gene: TRBV11-2; J gene: TRBJ1-1; CDR3 protein: CASSRGTGNTEAFF
V gene: TRBV7-2; J gene: TRBJ1-1; CDR3 protein: CASRQGTWDTEAFF
V gene: TRBV29-1; J gene: TRBJ2-1; CDR3 protein: CSVGGLLGIYNEQFF
V gene: TRBV6-6; J gene: TRBJ2-3; CDR3 protein: CASNRGSSTDTQYF
V gene: TRBV9; J gene: TRBJ1-3; CDR3 protein: CASGQHGNTIYF
V gene: TRBV6-1; J gene: TRBJ1-2; CDR3 protein: CASRNQGANYGYTF
V gene: TRBV28; J gene: TRBJ2-1; CDR3 protein: CASSFSQAYNEQFF
V gene: TRBV7-9; J gene: TRBJ2-7; CDR3 protein: CASSPTALSYEQYF
V gene: TRBV7-6; J gene: TRBJ2-3; CDR3 protein: CASSLGGSPADTQYF
V gene: TRBV19; J gene: TRBJ1-5; CDR3 protein: CASNLRNRAGQPQHF
V gene: TRBV6-6; J gene: TRBJ2-3; CDR3 protein: CASSGSTDTQYF
V gene: TRBV15; J gene: TRBJ2-4; CDR3 protein: CATSGGQLAKNIQYF
V gene: TRBV19; J gene: TRBJ2-3; CDR3 protein: CASSTKGDTDTQYF
V gene: TRBV20-1; J gene: TRBJ2-1; CDR3 protein: CSVRLVNEQFF
V gene: TRBV2; J gene: TRBJ1-2; CDR3 protein: CASSGQGSYGYTF
V gene: TRBV4-3; J gene: TRBJ2-1; CDR3 protein: CASSQDRRGGSYDEQFF
V gene: TRBV19; J gene: TRBJ2-3; CDR3 protein: CASSIDRAHGKGRMSTDTQYF